One and the same sample provided the 12 T cell receptor beta chains below, sequenced in a study of molecular identifiers for immune sequencing clone quantification. Each CDR3 protein is one row after TCRdb ran MiXCR on the PCR reads. The sample includes approximately 670,000 distinct CDR3 sequences, just under 20% seen only once; the top ten take about 0.9%. Specimen: naive CD8+ T cells from blood, with Jurkat cell RNA spiked in. Described subset: FACS-sorted CD8+CD4-CCR7+CD45RA+ naive T cells. The receptor source for this set is a human donor in good health. Some libraries in this study had Jurkat cell RNA spiked in.

This clonotype occurred many times. V usage is TRBV9 and J usage is TRBJ1-3; 8 bases are a match to TRBD1. CDR1 and CDR2 (germline): SGDLS, YYNGEE. With V trimmed by 3 bases and J by 0 bases, 5 bases remained unmatched. This CDR3 contains 16 residues. The CDR3, as DNA: TGTGCCAGCAGCGCGACAGGGGCCGGCTCTGGAAACACCATATATTTT. As protein: CASSATGAGSGNTIYF. The whole variable domain, remainder taken from reference TRBV9 and TRBJ1-3, is DSGVTQTPKHLITATGQRVTLRCSPRSGDLSVYWYQQSLDQGLQFLIQYYNGEERAKGNILERFSAQQFPDLHSELNLSSLELGDSALYFCASSATGAGSGNTIYFGEGSWLTVV.

This clonotype was seen repeatedly, ten times or more. This chain links TRBV7-2 with TRBJ2-6; D unclear. This CDR3 has 16 residues. V was trimmed by 5 bases and J by 0 bases, leaving 11 bases between them. Germline V CDR1 and CDR2: SGHTA, FQGNSA. As DNA, the CDR3 is TGTGCCAGCAGCCACCCAAGGGACTCTGGGGCCAACGTCCTGACTTTC. Its protein product is CASSHPRDSGANVLTF.

This clonotype was observed at least ten times. The V call is TRBV12-3 or TRBV12-4, the J call TRBJ1-5; D unclear. Deletions cut 4 bases from V and 3 bases from J, with 13 bases between. This CDR3 contains 15 residues. CDR3 DNA: TGTGCCAGCAGTTCATCCACAGCATTCAATCAGCCCCAGCATTTT. This encodes CASSSSTAFNQPQHF.

On this clonotype itself: Relative to the germline gene, one junction end is altered; a read error may explain this. The gene calls are TRBV20-1 and TRBJ2-2; no clear D. The CDR3 contains 11 residues. The germline CDR1 and CDR2 sequences are DFQATT and SNEGSKA (reference sequence). CDR3 protein: CGARNTGELFF. Written as DNA, the CDR3 is TGCGGTGCTAGAAACACCGGGGAGCTGTTTTTT.

Details on this clonotype: One end of the junction varies from germline; a read error may be responsible. V gene TRBV12-3 or TRBV12-4 combines with J gene TRBJ2-7, with 8 bases aligning to TRBD1. The CDR3 extends over 14 amino acids. CDR3 in amino acids: CASSFDRGAYVQYF. CDR3 in DNA: TGTGCCAGCAGTTTCGACAGGGGAGCCTACGTGCAGTACTTC.

About this clonotype: A much larger clone lies a single base off, so this may be a read error. The chain couples TRBV20-1 to TRBJ2-7, with a weak D call TRBD2 (6 bases). Looked up from germline, CDR1 is DFQATT and CDR2 is SNEGSKA (reference sequence). This CDR3 has 14 amino acids. The V gene lost 2 bases and the J gene lost 1 base, with 12 bases spanning the gap. The CDR3 here is CSARNGTASYEQYF. CDR3 in DNA: TGCAGTGCTAGAAATGGGACTGCTTCCTACGAGCAGTACTTC.

This clonotype came up a few times. Here the CDR3 DNA reads TGTGCCAGCAGCCCGAGGGGGACTGCATCGCCATTAAGCTACACCTTC. Its translation: CASSPRGTASPLSYTF. The chain is built from TRBV4-2 and TRBJ1-2; tentatively, D is TRBD1 (6 bases). The CDR3 contains 16 residues. From germline, CDR1 is LGHNA and CDR2 YNFKEQ. Trimming stripped 4 bases from V and 9 bases from J, with 24 bases between.

The table lists this clonotype with many counts. The chain is built from TRBV30 and TRBJ2-3, with 9 bases lining up with TRBD1. Germline values: CDR1 GTSNPN, CDR2 SVGIG (reference sequence). Trimming at V came to 2 bases and at J to 2 bases, leaving 8 bases not matched to a gene. The CDR3 sequence is 16 residues long. DNA for the CDR3: TGTGCCTGGAGTTCCGGGACAGGGACTTACACAGATACGCAGTATTTT. Translation gives CAWSSGTGTYTDTQYF.

Regarding this clonotype: This may be a read error, as it is one base from a much larger clone. The gene calls are TRBV7-9 and TRBJ2-4; D not resolved. Looked up from germline, CDR1 is SEHNR and CDR2 is FQNEAQ (reference sequence). This CDR3 is 12 amino acids long. The CDR3 DNA reads as TGTGCCAGCAGCTTATATCTGAACATTCGGTACTTC. This translates into CASSLYLNIRYF.

Notes on this clonotype: A much larger clonotype is one base distant, so this may be a read error. The V and J genes are TRBV11-2 and TRBJ2-4; D is perhaps TRBD2 (5 bases). V shed 8 bases and J shed 5 bases, with 10 bases lying between them. The CDR3 is 12 amino acids. The germline V gene has CDR1 SGHAT and CDR2 FQNNGV. CDR3 loop: CASVGIENIQYF. CDR3 nucleotide sequence: TGTGCCAGCGTCGGGATCGAAAACATTCAGTACTTC.

As regards this clonotype: At one end, the junction sequence differs from germline, possibly due to a read error. This chain links TRBV6-5 with TRBJ2-7; the D is unclear. Per the germline V gene, CDR1 is MNHEY and CDR2 is SVGAGI. The CDR3 sequence is 15 residues long. The chain's CDR3 is CASSYGVNPLYGQYF. In DNA, the CDR3 is TGTGCCAGCAGTTACGGAGTCAACCCCCTTTACGGGCAGTACTTC.

This clonotype showed up just a few times. J is TRBJ2-7 and V is TRBV27; 7 bases map to TRBD1. Germline V lookup: CDR1 MNHEY, CDR2 SMNVEV (reference sequence). Trimming at V came to 8 bases and at J to 1 base, leaving 2 bases not matched to a gene. CDR3 length equals 12 residues. The CDR3 here is CASGTVSYEQYF. Here the CDR3 DNA reads TGTGCCAGCGGGACAGTATCCTACGAGCAGTACTTC.